Below are 32 T cell receptor beta chains sequenced from a single sample in a study of patients and donors after allogeneic stem cell transplantation. In TCRdb, the RT-PCR reads were re-called with MiXCR into one record per CDR3 protein. Of around 200,000 distinct CDR3 sequences listed, roughly two fifths are singletons. Material for sequencing was blood, either unsorted or a sorted T cell fraction (not recorded which). The source is a human donor who was either an allogeneic HSCT recipient or a stem cell or donor lymphocyte infusion donor (not recorded which). It is not recorded whose cells these are; they may come from a transplant donor.

This clonotype was seen only a few times. This chain links TRBV20-1 with TRBJ1-3, with D unresolved. The CDR3 loop spans 13 amino acids. Deletions cut 1 base from V and 2 bases from J, with 6 bases between. Looked up from germline, CDR1 is DFQATT and CDR2 is SNEGSKA (reference sequence). CDR3 in DNA: TGCAGTGCTAGAGTCGACACTGGAAACACCATATATTTT. It translates to CSARVDTGNTIYF.

This clonotype occurred a few times. The rearrangement links TRBV6-1 to TRBJ1-5, with 7 bases aligning to TRBD1. The CDR3 totals 14 residues. Looked up from germline, CDR1 is MNHNS and CDR2 is SASEGT. V shed 1 base, J shed 9 bases, and the junction held 6 bases outside the gene matches. In DNA, the CDR3 is TGTGCCAGCAGTGAAGGGGACAGCACATGGCCCCAGCATTTT. Protein product: CASSEGDSTWPQHF.

This chain connects TRBV6-5 to TRBJ1-3; D remains unclear. The V end was cut by 2 bases, the J end by 5 bases, with 13 bases between. This CDR3 spans 15 amino acids. Germline V gene sequence: CDR1 MNHEY, CDR2 SVGAGI. DNA for the CDR3: TGTGCCAGCAGTTACAGACACCCGGTCAGAAACACCATATATTTT. Amino acids: CASSYRHPVRNTIYF.

The J gene is TRBJ2-3, the V gene TRBV4-2; possible D gene TRBD2, 6 bases. The germline CDR1 and CDR2 sequences are LGHNA and YNFKEQ. Trimming took off 0 bases at V and 4 bases at J, with 20 bases between the two ends. This CDR3 region has 18 residues. CDR3 bases: TGTGCCAGCAGCCAAGAGTCCCCATTCTCATCGGGGGCAGATACGCAGTATTTT. Its translation: CASSQESPFSSGADTQYF.

In this sample, this clonotype turned up a few times. The V and J genes are TRBV5-5 and TRBJ1-1; D is undetermined. V dropped 6 bases and J dropped 5 bases, with 14 bases sitting between them. The length of the CDR3 is 13 residues. Germline V CDR1 and CDR2: SGHKS, YYEKEE (reference sequence). The CDR3 DNA reads as TGTGCCAGCACCCCCGCCGGGTCTACTGAAGCTTTCTTT. This translates into CASTPAGSTEAFF.

This sequence joins TRBV6-1 and TRBJ2-4; 7 nucleotides line up with TRBD1. The junction had 15 bases not matched to a gene; V was cut back by 6 bases and J by 7 bases. Germline V CDR1 and CDR2: MNHNS, SASEGT. The length of the CDR3 is 16 residues. CDR3 nucleotides: TGTGCCAGCAGACTTCTCAATCGGGACAGCCGTAACATTCAGTACTTC. Protein: CASRLLNRDSRNIQYF.

This clonotype has more than one count but fewer than ten. The chain recombines TRBV20-1 with TRBJ1-5; D is unclear. The CDR3 runs to 13 residues. Between the trimmed V and J ends, which lost 6 bases and 0 bases, there was a span of 9 bases. The V gene's germline CDR1 is DFQATT and CDR2 SNEGSKA (reference sequence). The DNA for the CDR3 is TGCAGTGCCAGGAGGGATAGCAATCAGCCCCAGCATTTT. Its protein product is CSARRDSNQPQHF.

The chain combines TRBV28 with TRBJ2-1; D call uncertain. The CDR3 totals 13 residues. Germline lookup yields CDR1 MDHEN and CDR2 SYDVKM. The V gene lost 5 bases and the J gene lost 8 bases, with 13 bases spanning the gap. DNA of the CDR3: TGTGCCAGCAGTCCCATACGGACCGATGAGCAGTTCTTC. Translated: CASSPIRTDEQFF.

Only a few counts were recorded for this clonotype. The V and J genes are TRBV20-1 and TRBJ1-1, with D possibly TRBD1 on 5 matching bases. The V end was cut by 6 bases, the J end by 0 bases, with 8 bases between. Germline CDR1 and CDR2: DFQATT and SNEGSKA (reference sequence). The CDR3 has 12 residues. CDR3 in amino acids: CSARQLNTEAFF. The DNA of the CDR3 is TGCAGTGCGAGACAGTTGAACACTGAAGCTTTCTTT.

This clonotype occurred a few times. This chain links TRBV21-1 with TRBJ2-5; TRBD1, the D gene given by the table, was not confirmed from the DNA. TRBV21-1 is a known pseudogene. This CDR3 has 14 amino acids. The CDR3 sequence: CASSKGIRGETQYF. CDR3 sequence (DNA): TGTGCCAGCAGCAAGGGTATCAGGGGCGAGACCCAGTACTTC.

This clonotype appeared many times. The chain carries TRBV4-3 and TRBJ1-2; D gene uncertain. With 0 bases removed from V and 8 bases from J, the gap between germline ends came to 1 base. Looked up from germline, CDR1 is LGHNA and CDR2 is YSLEER. The CDR3 contains 10 residues. The CDR3 sequence: CASSQDGYTF. The CDR3 DNA reads as TGCGCCAGCAGCCAAGACGGCTACACCTTC.

The chain carries TRBV6-5 and TRBJ1-1, with D hard to call. CDR3 length equals 15 residues. The germline gives CDR1 MNHEY, CDR2 SVGAGI. Trimming stripped 5 bases from V and 1 base from J, with 14 bases between. The CDR3 region is CASSVVLLGNTEAFF. The CDR3 DNA sequence: TGTGCCAGCAGTGTGGTCCTCCTGGGGAACACTGAAGCTTTCTTT.

The chain recombines TRBV18 with TRBJ2-4, with 8 positions matching TRBD1. The germline V gene has CDR1 KGHSH and CDR2 LQKENI. The CDR3 contains 14 residues. V was pared by 5 bases and J by 7 bases, with 7 bases of the junction left unmatched. As DNA, the CDR3 is TGTGCCAGCTCAGACCCAGGGGGCAAGAACATTCAGTACTTC. It is translated as CASSDPGGKNIQYF.

This sequence joins TRBV12-3 or TRBV12-4 and TRBJ1-2; D unclear. This CDR3 is 16 amino acids long. The V end lost 3 bases, the J end lost 3 bases, and 17 bases lay between the germline ends. CDR3 nucleotides: TGTGCCAGCAGTTTTCTACTAGCTGCATTGGACTATGGCTACACCTTC. Amino acids: CASSFLLAALDYGYTF.

This clonotype was counted only a few times. CDR3 sequence: CSVQGRTAGRDEQFF. The DNA of the CDR3 is TGCAGCGTCCAAGGGCGAACAGCGGGTAGGGATGAGCAGTTCTTC. V gene TRBV29-1 combines with J gene TRBJ2-1; D might be TRBD2 (6 bases). V was clipped by 6 bases and J by 8 bases, with 23 bases between them. This CDR3 contains 15 residues. Germline-derived CDR1 and CDR2 are SQVTM and ANQGSEA.

This clonotype was counted a few times. One end of the junction does not line up with germline, which may come from a read error. This chain links TRBV5-1 with TRBJ1-1; D unresolved. CDR3 length: 14 residues. Germline V CDR1 and CDR2: SGHRS, YFSETQ. CDR3: CASRVRDVNTEAFF. The CDR3 DNA is TGCGCAAGCAGAGTGAGGGATGTGAACACTGAAGCTTTCTTT.

The V call is TRBV4-1, the J call TRBJ1-4, with 9 bases identical to TRBD1. The CDR3 runs 15 residues. The junction had 3 bases not matched to a gene; V was cut back by 2 bases and J by 5 bases. In germline, CDR1 is MGHRA, CDR2 YSYEKL. This CDR3 is CASSQTGTGNEKLFF. Written as DNA, the CDR3 is TGCGCCAGCAGCCAAACCGGGACAGGGAATGAAAAACTGTTTTTT.

This clonotype was found a few times. This rearrangement joins TRBV19 to TRBJ1-2; D might be TRBD1 (6 bases). Between the trimmed V and J ends, which lost 7 bases and 7 bases, there was a span of 19 bases. This CDR3 is built from 14 residues. Germline CDR1 reads LNHDA; CDR2 reads SQIVND (reference sequence). For the CDR3, the DNA is TGTGCCAGTACCCCCGACAGGTTCGGAATTGGCTACACCTTC. Its protein product is CASTPDRFGIGYTF.

The V call is TRBV4-2, the J call TRBJ1-2; tentatively, D is TRBD1 (5 bases). V shed 0 bases and J shed 5 bases, with 13 bases lying between them. The CDR3 sequence is 15 residues long. Germline V lookup: CDR1 LGHNA, CDR2 YNFKEQ. Here the CDR3 reads CASSQESAGLYGYTF. In DNA, the CDR3 is TGTGCCAGCAGCCAAGAATCGGCAGGGCTATATGGCTACACCTTC.

This clonotype was counted a few times. V and J are TRBV12-3 or TRBV12-4 and TRBJ1-6; 7 bases fit TRBD1. V lost 7 bases to trimming and J lost 6 bases; unmatched junction nucleotides: 12. The length of the CDR3 is 16 residues. The CDR3 DNA sequence: TGTGCCAGCACCTACCGGGACAGCAGTCTTAATTCACCCCTCCACTTT. Translating gives CASTYRDSSLNSPLHF.

In this sample, this clonotype turned up many times. The chain couples TRBV12-3 or TRBV12-4 to TRBJ1-4, with D uncertain. Trimming shortened V by 2 bases and J by 8 bases, and 3 bases separated the two germline ends. CDR3 length: 11 amino acids. The CDR3 reads CASSLREKLFF. The CDR3 region has the DNA TGTGCCAGCAGTTTACGAGAAAAACTGTTTTTT.

The chain links TRBV5-1 to TRBJ2-3; the match to TRBD2 covers 7 bases. CDR3 length: 14 amino acids. V trimming: 4 bases; J trimming: 4 bases; junction bases outside the gene matches: 6. Looked up from germline, CDR1 is SGHRS and CDR2 is YFSETQ. The CDR3 region has the DNA TGCGCCAGCAGCCCGGGGGGTTTTTCAGATACGCAGTATTTT. Amino acid sequence: CASSPGGFSDTQYF.

The rearrangement joins TRBV4-2 to TRBJ1-5; 8 bases line up with TRBD1. J was trimmed by 4 bases and V by 6 bases; bases with no gene match: 8. The germline gives CDR1 LGHNA, CDR2 YNFKEQ. CDR3 length equals 15 residues. Here the CDR3 reads CASSEDRAGNQPQHF. CDR3 bases: TGTGCCAGCAGTGAGGACAGGGCGGGAAATCAGCCCCAGCATTTT.

As concerns this clonotype: The CDR3 does not end in the conserved phenylalanine or tryptophan, so this is likely a read error. The chain recombines TRBV24-1 with TRBJ2-3, with a possible D match to TRBD2 (6 bases). CDR3 length: 19 amino acids. V was pared by 4 bases and J by 5 bases, with 27 bases between. CDR1 is KGHDR and CDR2 is SFDVKD in the germline V gene. This CDR3 reads CATSDTTPSEWRERDTQYL. The CDR3 DNA reads TGTGCCACCAGTGACACCACACCTTCAGAGTGGAGGGAGAGAGATACGCAGTATTTG.

This sequence joins TRBV9 and TRBJ2-3; D ambiguous. Germline-derived CDR1 and CDR2 are SGDLS and YYNGEE. Trimming took 1 base from V and 4 from J, leaving 13 bases between them. This CDR3 comprises 15 residues. The CDR3 is CASSVSSNWADTQYF. In nucleotides, the CDR3 is TGTGCCAGCAGCGTATCAAGCAATTGGGCAGATACGCAGTATTTT.

This chain joins TRBV6-6 and TRBJ2-5, with D perhaps given as TRBD1 or TRBD2 (5 bases each). This CDR3 comprises 17 residues. V lost 6 bases to trimming and J lost 5 bases, with 25 bases between them. The germline gives CDR1 MNHNY, CDR2 SVGAGI (reference sequence). CDR3 bases: TGTGCCAGCAGGGAACCGGGACCCTTAGGCACATCGGAGACCCAGTACTTC. Encoded protein: CASREPGPLGTSETQYF.

The chain combines TRBV27 with TRBJ2-5; perhaps TRBD1 as D (6 bases). Between the trimmed V and J ends, which lost 6 bases and 0 bases, there was a span of 11 bases. CDR1 and CDR2 (germline): MNHEY, SMNVEV (reference sequence). The length of the CDR3 is 14 residues. CDR3: CASSFTGYQETQYF. In nucleotides, the CDR3 is TGTGCCAGCAGCTTTACAGGGTACCAAGAGACCCAGTACTTC.

V and J are TRBV5-1 and TRBJ1-3; D not resolved. Trimming took 0 bases from V and 0 from J, leaving 16 bases between them. CDR1 is SGHRS, CDR2 YFSETQ, per germline. This CDR3 region has 18 residues. The CDR3 DNA reads as TGCGCCAGCAGCTTGGGAAATCACAGAGCGAGCTCTGGAAACACCATATATTTT. Translating it yields CASSLGNHRASSGNTIYF.

In nucleotides, the CDR3 is TGTGCCAGCAGCTTAATCCCAGCAGATACGCAGTATTTT. Its protein is CASSLIPADTQYF. The rearrangement links TRBV7-3 to TRBJ2-3; D is undetermined. CDR1 is SGHTA, CDR2 FQGTGA, per germline. This CDR3 spans 13 amino acids. V was shortened by 1 base and J by 4 bases, with 6 bases between the two germline ends.

This clonotype has more than one count but fewer than ten. The chain combines TRBV24-1 with TRBJ1-1, with TRBD1 as a possible D gene (6 bases). V gave up 4 bases and J gave up 6 bases, with 11 bases separating them. This CDR3 contains 13 residues. Germline values: CDR1 KGHDR, CDR2 SFDVKD. CDR3 coding DNA: TGTGCCACCAGTGAACAACAGGGCTCTGAAGCTTTCTTT. Amino acids: CATSEQQGSEAFF.

The chain couples TRBV6-1 to TRBJ1-5; D call uncertain. The CDR3 spans 13 residues. V lost 3 bases to trimming and J lost 3 bases, with 6 bases between them. Germline V lookup: CDR1 MNHNS, CDR2 SASEGT. CDR3 sequence reads: CASSDPLNQPQHF. DNA of the CDR3: TGTGCCAGCAGTGACCCCCTCAATCAGCCCCAGCATTTT.

The rearrangement links TRBV25-1 to TRBJ1-4; 8 positions match TRBD1. The CDR3 contains 14 residues. Per germline, CDR1 MGHDK and CDR2 SYGVNS. Unmatched junction bases numbered 8, after V lost 6 bases and J lost 8 bases. CDR3 bases: TGTGCCAGCAGGGGGACAGGCGGCGCGGAAAAACTGTTTTTT. Its translation: CASRGTGGAEKLFF.